This T cell receptor beta chain comes out of a study of blood T cells in healthy people across ages. Sample donors were healthy Caucasian individuals that came from Russia, aged 6 to 90. Peripheral blood from each donor was collected in a volume of 8.5 to 10 milliliters. Per sample, no less than 5 micrograms of total RNA were extracted. Points from the study as a whole: Greater diversity and more naive CD4+ cells were seen in long-lived donors than in aged donors.

V was shortened by 3 bases and J by 4 bases, with 11 bases between the two germline ends. Germline assignment: CDR1 SGDLS and CDR2 YYNGEE. CDR3 length equals 14 residues. As regards this clonotype: What it binds is unknown.

A second PCR of 7 to 11 cycles used a sample-barcoded 5' primer and a J-beta primer mix. MiXCR was run by TCRdb on the 5' RACE reads, yielding one entry per CDR3 protein. The data hold some 1,500,000 distinct CDR3 sequences, with 35% to 45% observed a single time. The sequenced material came from blood. The receptor was isolated from a woman between 18 and 29 years old in good health. This chain connects TRBV9 to TRBJ2-1, with a possible D match to TRBD1 (6 bases). The CDR3: CASSADRFYNEQFF. Written as DNA, the CDR3 is TGTGCCAGCAGCGCGGACAGATTTTACAATGAGCAGTTCTTC.